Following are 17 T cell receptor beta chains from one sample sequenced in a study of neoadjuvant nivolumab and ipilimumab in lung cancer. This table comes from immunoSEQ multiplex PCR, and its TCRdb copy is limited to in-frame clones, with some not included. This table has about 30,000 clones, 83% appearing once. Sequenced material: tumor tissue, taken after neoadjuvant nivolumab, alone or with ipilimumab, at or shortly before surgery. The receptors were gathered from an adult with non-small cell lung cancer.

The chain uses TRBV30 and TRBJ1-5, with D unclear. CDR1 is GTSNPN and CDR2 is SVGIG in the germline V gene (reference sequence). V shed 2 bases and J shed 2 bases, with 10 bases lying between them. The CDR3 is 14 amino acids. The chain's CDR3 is CAWSLGWGNQPQHF. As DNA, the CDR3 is TGTGCCTGGAGTCTAGGGTGGGGCAATCAGCCCCAGCATTTT.

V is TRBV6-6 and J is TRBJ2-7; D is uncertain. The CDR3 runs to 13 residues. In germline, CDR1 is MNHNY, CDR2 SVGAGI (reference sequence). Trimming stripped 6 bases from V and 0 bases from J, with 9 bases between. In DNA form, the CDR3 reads TGTGCCAGCAGAACGGTTTACTCCTACGAGCAGTACTTC. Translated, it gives CASRTVYSYEQYF.

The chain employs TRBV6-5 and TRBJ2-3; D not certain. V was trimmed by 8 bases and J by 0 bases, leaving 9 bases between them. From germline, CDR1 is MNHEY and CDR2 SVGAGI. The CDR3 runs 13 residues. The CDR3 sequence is CASGIPSTDTQYF. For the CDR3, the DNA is TGTGCCAGCGGGATACCTAGCACAGATACGCAGTATTTT.

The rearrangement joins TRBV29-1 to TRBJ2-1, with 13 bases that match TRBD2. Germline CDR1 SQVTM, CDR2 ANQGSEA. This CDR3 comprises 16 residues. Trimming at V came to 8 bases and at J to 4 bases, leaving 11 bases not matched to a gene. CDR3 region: CSLIGLAGEGYNEQFF. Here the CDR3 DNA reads TGCAGCCTCATCGGACTAGCGGGAGAGGGGTACAATGAGCAGTTCTTC.

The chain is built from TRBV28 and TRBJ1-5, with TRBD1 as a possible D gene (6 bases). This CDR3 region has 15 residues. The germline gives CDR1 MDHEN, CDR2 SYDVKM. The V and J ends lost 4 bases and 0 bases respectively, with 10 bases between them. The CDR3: CASSSTGASNQPQHF. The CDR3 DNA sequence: TGTGCCAGCAGTTCGACAGGAGCTAGCAATCAGCCCCAGCATTTT.

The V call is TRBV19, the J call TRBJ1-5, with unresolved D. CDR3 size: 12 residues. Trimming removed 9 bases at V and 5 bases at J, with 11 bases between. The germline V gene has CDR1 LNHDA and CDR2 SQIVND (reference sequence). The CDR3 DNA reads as TGTGCCAGCTCTGACGGATATCAGCCCCAGCATTTT. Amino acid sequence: CASSDGYQPQHF. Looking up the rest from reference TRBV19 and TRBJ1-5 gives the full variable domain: DGGITQSPKYLFRKEGQNVTLSCEQNLNHDAMYWYRQDPGQGLRLIYYSQIVNDFQKGDIAEGYSVSREKKESFPLTVTSAQKNPTAFYLCASSDGYQPQHFGDGTRLSIL.

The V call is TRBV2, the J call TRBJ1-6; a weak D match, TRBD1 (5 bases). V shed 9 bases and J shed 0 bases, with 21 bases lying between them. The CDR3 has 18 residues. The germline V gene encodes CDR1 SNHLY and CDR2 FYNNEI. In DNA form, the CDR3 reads TGTGCCAGTAGACCGGGACGGGAATTTAGCTCCTATAATTCACCCCTCCACTTT. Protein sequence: CASRPGREFSSYNSPLHF.

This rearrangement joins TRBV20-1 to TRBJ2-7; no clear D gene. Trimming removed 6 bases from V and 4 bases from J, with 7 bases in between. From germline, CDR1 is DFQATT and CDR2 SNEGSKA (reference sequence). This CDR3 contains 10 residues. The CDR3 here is CSARKYEQYF. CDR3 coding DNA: TGCAGTGCGCGCAAGTACGAGCAGTACTTC.

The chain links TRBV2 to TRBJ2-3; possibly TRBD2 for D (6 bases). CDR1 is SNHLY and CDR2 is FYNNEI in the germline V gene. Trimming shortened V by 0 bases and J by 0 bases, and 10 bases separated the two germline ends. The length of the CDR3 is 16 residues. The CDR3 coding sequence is TGTGCCAGCAGTGAAGCGGGAAGCGGGAGCACAGATACGCAGTATTTT. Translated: CASSEAGSGSTDTQYF.

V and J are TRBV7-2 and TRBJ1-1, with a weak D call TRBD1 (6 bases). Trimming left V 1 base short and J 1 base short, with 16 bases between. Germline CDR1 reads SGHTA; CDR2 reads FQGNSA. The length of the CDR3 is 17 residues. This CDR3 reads CASSLGPQGRKNTEAFF. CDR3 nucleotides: TGTGCCAGCAGCTTAGGACCGCAGGGGCGAAAGAACACTGAAGCTTTCTTT.

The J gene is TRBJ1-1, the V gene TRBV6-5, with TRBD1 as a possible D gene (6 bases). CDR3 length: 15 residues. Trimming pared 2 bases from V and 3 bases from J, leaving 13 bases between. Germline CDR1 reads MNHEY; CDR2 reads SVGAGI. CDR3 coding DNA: TGTGCCAGCAGTTACGGGTTGGGGGCGTACACTGAAGCTTTCTTT. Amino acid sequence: CASSYGLGAYTEAFF.

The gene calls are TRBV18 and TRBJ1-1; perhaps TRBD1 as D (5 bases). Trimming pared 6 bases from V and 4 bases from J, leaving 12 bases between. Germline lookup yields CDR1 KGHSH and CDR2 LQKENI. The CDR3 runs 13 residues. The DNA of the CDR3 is TGTGCCAGCTCCCCCGGACAAACCACTGAAGCTTTCTTT. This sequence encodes CASSPGQTTEAFF. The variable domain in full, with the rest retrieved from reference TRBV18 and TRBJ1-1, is NAGVMQNPRHLVRRRGQEARLRCSPMKGHSHVYWYRQLPEEGLKFMVYLQKENIIDESGMPKERFSAEFPKEGPSILRIQQVVRGDSAAYFCASSPGQTTEAFFGQGTRLTVV.

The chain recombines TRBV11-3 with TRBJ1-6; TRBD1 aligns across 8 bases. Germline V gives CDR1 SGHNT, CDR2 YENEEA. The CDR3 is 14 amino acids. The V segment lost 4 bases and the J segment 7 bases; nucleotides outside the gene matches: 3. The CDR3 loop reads CASSSGQGNSPLHF. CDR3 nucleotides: TGTGCCAGCAGCTCCGGACAGGGCAATTCACCCCTCCACTTT.

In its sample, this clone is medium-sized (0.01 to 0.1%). CDR3 region: CASSLRQGYEQYF. The DNA for the CDR3 is TGTGCCAGCAGCCTCCGACAGGGTTACGAGCAGTACTTC. The chain couples TRBV21-1 to TRBJ2-7; TRBD1, the table's D call, lacks a check against the DNA. TRBV21-1 is reported as a pseudogene. This CDR3 has 13 amino acids.

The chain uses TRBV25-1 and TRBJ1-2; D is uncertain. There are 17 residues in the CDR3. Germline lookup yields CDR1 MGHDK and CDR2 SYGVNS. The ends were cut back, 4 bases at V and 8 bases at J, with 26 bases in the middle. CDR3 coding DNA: TGTGCCAGCAGTGCCATAGCGGGCAGGCCCTATGGATCCGGCTACACCTTC. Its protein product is CASSAIAGRPYGSGYTF.

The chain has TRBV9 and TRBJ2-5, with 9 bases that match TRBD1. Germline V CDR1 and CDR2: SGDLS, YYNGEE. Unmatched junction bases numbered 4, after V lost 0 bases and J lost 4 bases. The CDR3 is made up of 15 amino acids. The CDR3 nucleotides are TGTGCCAGCAGCGTAGCGGGACAGGGTGTAGAGACCCAGTACTTC. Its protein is CASSVAGQGVETQYF.

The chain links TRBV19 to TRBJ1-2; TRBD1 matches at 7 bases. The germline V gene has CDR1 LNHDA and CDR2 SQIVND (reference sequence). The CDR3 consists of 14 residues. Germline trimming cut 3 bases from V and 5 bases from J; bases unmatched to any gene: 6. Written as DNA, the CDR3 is TGTGCCAGTAGTATTCCCGGACAGGTTTATGGCTACACCTTC. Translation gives CASSIPGQVYGYTF. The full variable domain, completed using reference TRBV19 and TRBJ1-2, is DGGITQSPKYLFRKEGQNVTLSCEQNLNHDAMYWYRQDPGQGLRLIYYSQIVNDFQKGDIAEGYSVSREKKESFPLTVTSAQKNPTAFYLCASSIPGQVYGYTFGSGTRLTVV.